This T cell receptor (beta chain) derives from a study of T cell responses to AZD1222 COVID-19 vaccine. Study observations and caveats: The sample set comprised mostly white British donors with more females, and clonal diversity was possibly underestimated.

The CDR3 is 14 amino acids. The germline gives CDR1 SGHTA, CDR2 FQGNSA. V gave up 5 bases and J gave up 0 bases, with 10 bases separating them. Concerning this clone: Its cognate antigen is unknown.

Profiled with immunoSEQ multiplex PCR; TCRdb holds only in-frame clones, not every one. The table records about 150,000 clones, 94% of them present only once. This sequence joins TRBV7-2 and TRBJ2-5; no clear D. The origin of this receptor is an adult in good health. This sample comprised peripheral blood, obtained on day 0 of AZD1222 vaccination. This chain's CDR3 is CASSIIMNQETQYF. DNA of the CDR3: TGTGCCAGCAGCATAATAATGAACCAAGAGACCCAGTACTTC.